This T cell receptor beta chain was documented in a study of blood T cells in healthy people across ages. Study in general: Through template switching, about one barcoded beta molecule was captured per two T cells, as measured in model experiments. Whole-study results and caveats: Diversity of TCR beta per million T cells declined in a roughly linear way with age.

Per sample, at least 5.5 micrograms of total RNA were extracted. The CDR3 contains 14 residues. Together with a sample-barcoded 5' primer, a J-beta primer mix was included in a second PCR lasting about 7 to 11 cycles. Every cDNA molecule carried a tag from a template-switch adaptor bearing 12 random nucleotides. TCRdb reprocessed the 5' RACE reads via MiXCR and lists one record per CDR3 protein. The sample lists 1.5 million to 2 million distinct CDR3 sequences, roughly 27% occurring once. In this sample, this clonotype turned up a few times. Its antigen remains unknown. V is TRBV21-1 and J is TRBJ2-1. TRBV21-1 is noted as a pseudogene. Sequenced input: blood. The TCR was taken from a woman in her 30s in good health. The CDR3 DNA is TGTGCCAGCAGCAAAGCGCAACTATACTTTGAGCAGTTCTTC. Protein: CASSKAQLYFEQFF.